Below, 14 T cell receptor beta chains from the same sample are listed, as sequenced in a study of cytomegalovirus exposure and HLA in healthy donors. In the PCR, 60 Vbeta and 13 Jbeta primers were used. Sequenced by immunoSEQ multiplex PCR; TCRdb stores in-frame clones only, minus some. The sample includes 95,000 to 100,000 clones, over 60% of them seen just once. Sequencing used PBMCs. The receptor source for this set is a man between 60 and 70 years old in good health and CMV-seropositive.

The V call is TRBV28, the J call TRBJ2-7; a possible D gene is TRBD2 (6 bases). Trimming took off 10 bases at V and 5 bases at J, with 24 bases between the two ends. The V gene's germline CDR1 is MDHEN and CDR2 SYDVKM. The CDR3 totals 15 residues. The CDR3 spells CAISLGTSSGDEQYF. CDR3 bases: TGTGCCATTTCCCTCGGGACTTCCTCGGGAGACGAGCAGTACTTC.

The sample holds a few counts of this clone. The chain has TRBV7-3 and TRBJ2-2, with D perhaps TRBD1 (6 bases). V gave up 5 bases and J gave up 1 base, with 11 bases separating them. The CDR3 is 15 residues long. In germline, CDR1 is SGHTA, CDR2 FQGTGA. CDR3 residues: CASSVGTRNTGELFF. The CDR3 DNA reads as TGTGCCAGCAGCGTAGGGACAAGGAACACCGGGGAGCTGTTTTTT.

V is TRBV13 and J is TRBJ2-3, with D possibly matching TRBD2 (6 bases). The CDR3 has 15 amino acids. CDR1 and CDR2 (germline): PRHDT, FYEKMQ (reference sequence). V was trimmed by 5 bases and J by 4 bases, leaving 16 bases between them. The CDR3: CASSAGPRNADTQYF. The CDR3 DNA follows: TGTGCCAGCAGCGCGGGACCCAGGAACGCAGATACGCAGTATTTT.

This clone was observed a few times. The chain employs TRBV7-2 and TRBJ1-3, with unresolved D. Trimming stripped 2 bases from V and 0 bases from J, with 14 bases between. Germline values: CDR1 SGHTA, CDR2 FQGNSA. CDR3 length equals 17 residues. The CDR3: CASSLTTPHGSGNTIYF. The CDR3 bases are TGTGCCAGCAGCTTAACCACCCCCCACGGCTCTGGAAACACCATATATTTT. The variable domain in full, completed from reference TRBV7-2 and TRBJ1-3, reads GAGVSQSPSNKVTEKGKDVELRCDPISGHTALYWYRQSLGQGLEFLIYFQGNSAPDKSGLPSDRFSAERTGGSVSTLTIQRTQQEDSAVYLCASSLTTPHGSGNTIYFGEGSWLTVV.

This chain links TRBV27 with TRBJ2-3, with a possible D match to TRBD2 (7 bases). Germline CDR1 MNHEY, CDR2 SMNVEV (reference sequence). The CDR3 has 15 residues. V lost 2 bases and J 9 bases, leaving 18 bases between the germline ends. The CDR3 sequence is CASSLRGRGVMTQYF. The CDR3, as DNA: TGTGCCAGCAGTTTAAGGGGGAGGGGCGTTATGACGCAGTATTTT.

In nucleotides, the CDR3 is TGTGCCAGCAGCCACGGACTAGCGGGATACAATGAGCAGTTCTTC. Residues: CASSHGLAGYNEQFF. This chain uses TRBV7-3 with TRBJ2-1, with 12 nucleotides matching TRBD2. V shed 5 bases, J shed 4 bases, and the junction held 3 bases outside the gene matches. In germline, CDR1 is SGHTA, CDR2 FQGTGA. This CDR3 spans 15 amino acids.

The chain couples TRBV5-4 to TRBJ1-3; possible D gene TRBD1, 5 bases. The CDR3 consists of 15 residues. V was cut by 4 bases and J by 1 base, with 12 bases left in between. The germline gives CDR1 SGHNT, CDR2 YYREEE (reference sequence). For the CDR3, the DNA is TGTGCCAGCAGCCTCGACAGTTATTCTGGAAACACCATATATTTT. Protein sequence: CASSLDSYSGNTIYF.

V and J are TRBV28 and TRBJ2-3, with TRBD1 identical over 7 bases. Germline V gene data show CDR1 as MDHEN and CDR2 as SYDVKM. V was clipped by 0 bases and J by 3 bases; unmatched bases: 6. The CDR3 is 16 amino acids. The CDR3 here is CASSLWGRGNTDTQYF. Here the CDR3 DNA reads TGTGCCAGCAGTTTATGGGGCAGGGGGAATACAGATACGCAGTATTTT.

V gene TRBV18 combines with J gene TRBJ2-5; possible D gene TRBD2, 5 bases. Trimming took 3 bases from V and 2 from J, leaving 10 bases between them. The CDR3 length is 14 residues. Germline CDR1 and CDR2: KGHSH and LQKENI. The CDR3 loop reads CASSPSGTQETQYF. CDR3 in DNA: TGTGCCAGCTCACCGTCGGGAACTCAAGAGACCCAGTACTTC.

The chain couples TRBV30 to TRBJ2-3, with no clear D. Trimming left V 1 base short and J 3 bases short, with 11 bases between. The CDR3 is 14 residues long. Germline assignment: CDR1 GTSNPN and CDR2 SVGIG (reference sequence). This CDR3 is CAWSATRTTDTQYF. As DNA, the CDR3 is TGTGCCTGGAGTGCAACTCGAACTACAGATACGCAGTATTTT.

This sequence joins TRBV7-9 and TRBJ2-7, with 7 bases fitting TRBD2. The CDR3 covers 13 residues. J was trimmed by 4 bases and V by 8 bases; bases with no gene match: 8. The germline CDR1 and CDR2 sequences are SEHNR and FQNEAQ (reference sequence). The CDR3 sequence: CASASPGGYEQYF. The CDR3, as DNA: TGTGCCAGCGCTTCGCCGGGGGGTTACGAGCAGTACTTC.

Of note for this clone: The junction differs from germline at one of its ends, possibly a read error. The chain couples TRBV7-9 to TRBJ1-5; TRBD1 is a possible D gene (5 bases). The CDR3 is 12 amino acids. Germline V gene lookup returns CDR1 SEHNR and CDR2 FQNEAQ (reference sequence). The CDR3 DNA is TGTTCCAGCAGCTCAGGGCGTCAGCCCCAGCATTTT. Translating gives CSSSSGRQPQHF. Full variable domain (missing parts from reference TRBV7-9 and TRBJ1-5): DTGVSQNPRHKITKRGQNVTFRCDPISEHNRLYWYRQTLGQGPEFLTYFQNEAQLEKSRLLSDRFSAERPKGSFSTLEIQRTEQGDSAMYLCSSSSGRQPQHFGDGTRLSIL.

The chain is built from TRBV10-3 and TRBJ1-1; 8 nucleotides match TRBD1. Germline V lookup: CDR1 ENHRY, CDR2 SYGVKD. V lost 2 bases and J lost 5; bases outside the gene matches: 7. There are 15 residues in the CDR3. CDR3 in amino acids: CAISELAGGGTEAFF. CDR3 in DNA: TGTGCCATCAGTGAGCTCGCAGGGGGCGGGACTGAAGCTTTCTTT.

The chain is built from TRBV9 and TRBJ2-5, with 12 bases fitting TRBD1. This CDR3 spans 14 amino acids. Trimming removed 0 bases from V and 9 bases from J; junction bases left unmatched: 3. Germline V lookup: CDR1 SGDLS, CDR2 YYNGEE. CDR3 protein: CASSVAGQGAPQYF. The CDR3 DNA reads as TGTGCCAGCAGCGTAGCGGGACAGGGGGCTCCCCAGTACTTC.